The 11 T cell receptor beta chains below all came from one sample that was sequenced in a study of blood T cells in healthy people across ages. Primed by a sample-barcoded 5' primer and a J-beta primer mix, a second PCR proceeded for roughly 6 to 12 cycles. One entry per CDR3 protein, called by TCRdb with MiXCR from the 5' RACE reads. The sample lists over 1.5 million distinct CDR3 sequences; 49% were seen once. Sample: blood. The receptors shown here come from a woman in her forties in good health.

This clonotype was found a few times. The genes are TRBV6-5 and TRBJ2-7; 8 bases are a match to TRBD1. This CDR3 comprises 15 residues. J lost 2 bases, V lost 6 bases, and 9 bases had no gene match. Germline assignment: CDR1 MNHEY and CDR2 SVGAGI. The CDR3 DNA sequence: TGTGCCAGCAGGCGACCCGGGACAGGAGCCTACGAGCAGTACTTC. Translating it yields CASRRPGTGAYEQYF.

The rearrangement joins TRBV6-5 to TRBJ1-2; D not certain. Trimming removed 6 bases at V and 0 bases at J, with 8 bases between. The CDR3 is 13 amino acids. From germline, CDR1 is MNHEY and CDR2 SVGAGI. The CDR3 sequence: CASRRKTNYGYTF. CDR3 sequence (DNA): TGTGCCAGCAGACGAAAGACTAACTATGGCTACACCTTC.

The CDR3 bases are TGTGCCAGCTCACCCTTGCCCACTGAAGCTTTCTTT. Protein sequence: CASSPLPTEAFF. The gene calls are TRBV18 and TRBJ1-1; D gene uncertain. V dropped 3 bases and J dropped 4 bases, with 6 bases sitting between them. The CDR3 contains 12 residues. The germline CDR1 and CDR2 sequences are KGHSH and LQKENI.

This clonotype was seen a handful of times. The CDR3 sequence is CASSLVSPFARDNNEQFF. CDR3 nucleotides: TGTGCCAGCAGCTTAGTTTCCCCTTTCGCGAGGGATAACAATGAGCAGTTCTTC. The rearrangement links TRBV7-2 to TRBJ2-1; tentatively, D is TRBD2 (5 bases). The CDR3 totals 18 residues. Germline V gene lookup returns CDR1 SGHTA and CDR2 FQGNSA. V was shortened by 1 base and J by 5 bases, with 21 bases between the two germline ends.

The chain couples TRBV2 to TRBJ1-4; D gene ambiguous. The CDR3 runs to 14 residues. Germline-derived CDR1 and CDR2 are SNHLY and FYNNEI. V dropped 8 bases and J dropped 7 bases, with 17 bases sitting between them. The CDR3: CASPKEPRSEKLFF. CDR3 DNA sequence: TGTGCCAGCCCGAAGGAACCAAGGAGTGAAAAACTGTTTTTT.

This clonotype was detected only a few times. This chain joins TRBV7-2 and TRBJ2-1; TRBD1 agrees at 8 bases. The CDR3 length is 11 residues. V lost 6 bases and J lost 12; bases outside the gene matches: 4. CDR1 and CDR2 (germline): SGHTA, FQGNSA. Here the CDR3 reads CASRTGTGQFF. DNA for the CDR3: TGTGCCAGCAGAACCGGGACAGGGCAGTTCTTC.

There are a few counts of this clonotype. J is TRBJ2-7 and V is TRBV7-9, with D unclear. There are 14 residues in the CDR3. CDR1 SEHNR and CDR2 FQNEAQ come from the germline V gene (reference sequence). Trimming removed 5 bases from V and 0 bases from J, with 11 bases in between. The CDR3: CASSPVGVSYEQYF. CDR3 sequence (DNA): TGTGCCAGCAGCCCTGTCGGTGTCTCCTACGAGCAGTACTTC. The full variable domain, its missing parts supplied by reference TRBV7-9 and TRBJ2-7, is DTGVSQNPRHKITKRGQNVTFRCDPISEHNRLYWYRQTLGQGPEFLTYFQNEAQLEKSRLLSDRFSAERPKGSFSTLEIQRTEQGDSAMYLCASSPVGVSYEQYFGPGTRLTVT.

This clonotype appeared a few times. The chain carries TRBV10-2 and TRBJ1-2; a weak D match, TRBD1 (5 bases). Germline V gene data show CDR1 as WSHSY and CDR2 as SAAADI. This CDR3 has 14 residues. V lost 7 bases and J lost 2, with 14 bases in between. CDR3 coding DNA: TGCGCCAGCATGCCCCCGGGGGTAAACTATGGCTACACCTTC. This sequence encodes CASMPPGVNYGYTF.

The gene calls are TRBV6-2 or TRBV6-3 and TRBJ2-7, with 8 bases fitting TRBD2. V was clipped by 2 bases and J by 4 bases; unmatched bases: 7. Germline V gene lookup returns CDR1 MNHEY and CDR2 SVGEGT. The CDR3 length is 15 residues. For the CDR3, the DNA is TGTGCCAGCAGTTACCCGGGACTAGACCTTTACGAGCAGTACTTC. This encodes CASSYPGLDLYEQYF.

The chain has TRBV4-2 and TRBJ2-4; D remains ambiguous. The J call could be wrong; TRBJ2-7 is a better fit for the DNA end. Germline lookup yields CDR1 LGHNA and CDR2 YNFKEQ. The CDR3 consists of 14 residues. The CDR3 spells CASSQDLKVHEQYF. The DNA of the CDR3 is TGTGCCAGCAGCCAAGATCTGAAGGTCCACGAGCAGTACTTC.

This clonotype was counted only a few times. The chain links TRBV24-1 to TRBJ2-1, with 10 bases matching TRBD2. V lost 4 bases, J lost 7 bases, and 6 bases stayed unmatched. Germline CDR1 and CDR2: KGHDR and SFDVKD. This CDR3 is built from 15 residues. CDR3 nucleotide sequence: TGTGCCACCAGTGAAGCTAGCGGGGGCTTTAATGAGCAGTTCTTC. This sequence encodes CATSEASGGFNEQFF.